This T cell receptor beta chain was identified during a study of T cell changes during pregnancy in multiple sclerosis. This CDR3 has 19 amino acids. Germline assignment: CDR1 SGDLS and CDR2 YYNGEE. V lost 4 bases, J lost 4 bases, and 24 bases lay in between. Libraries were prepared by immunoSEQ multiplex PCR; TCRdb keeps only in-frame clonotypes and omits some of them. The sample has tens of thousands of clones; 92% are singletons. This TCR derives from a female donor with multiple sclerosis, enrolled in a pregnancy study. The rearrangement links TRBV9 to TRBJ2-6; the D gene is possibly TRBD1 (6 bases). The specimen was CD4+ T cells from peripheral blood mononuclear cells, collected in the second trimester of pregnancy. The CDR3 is CASSPPRGTYGAGANVLTF. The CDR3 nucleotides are TGTGCCAGCAGCCCTCCAAGGGGGACCTACGGGGCGGGGGCCAACGTCCTGACTTTC. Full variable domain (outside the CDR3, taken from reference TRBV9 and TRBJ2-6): DSGVTQTPKHLITATGQRVTLRCSPRSGDLSVYWYQQSLDQGLQFLIQYYNGEERAKGNILERFSAQQFPDLHSELNLSSLELGDSALYFCASSPPRGTYGAGANVLTFGAGSRLTVL.